Below are 17 T cell receptor beta chains sequenced from a single sample in a study of patients and donors after allogeneic stem cell transplantation. MiXCR, run by TCRdb on the RT-PCR reads, gives a single entry per CDR3 protein. The table shows approximately 160,000 distinct CDR3 sequences, with roughly 30% occurring only once. Sequencing input: blood, either unsorted or a sorted T cell fraction (not recorded which). These receptor sequences come from a human donor who was either an allogeneic HSCT recipient or a stem cell or donor lymphocyte infusion donor (not recorded which). It is not recorded whose cells these are; they may come from a transplant donor.

This sequence joins TRBV11-2 and TRBJ1-2; the D gene is possibly TRBD1 (6 bases). The CDR3 runs 14 residues. Trimming removed 5 bases at V and 6 bases at J, with 16 bases between. Germline CDR1 SGHAT, CDR2 FQNNGV. CDR3 DNA sequence: TGTGCCAGCAGCCAACTACAGGGATGGGATGGCTACACCTTC. Protein sequence: CASSQLQGWDGYTF.

In its sample, this clonotype was seen a few times. V usage is TRBV12-3 or TRBV12-4 and J usage is TRBJ1-6, with D perhaps matching TRBD1 (5 bases). The CDR3 sequence is 14 residues long. V lost 8 bases, J lost 12 bases, and 20 bases lay in between. The CDR3 loop reads CASSYQGIVGPLHF. The DNA for the CDR3 is TGTGCCAGCTCTTATCAGGGCATTGTGGGACCCCTCCACTTT.

The chain joins TRBV12-3 or TRBV12-4 to TRBJ2-2; D is undetermined. CDR3 length: 17 residues. V dropped 3 bases and J dropped 1 base, with 15 bases sitting between them. For the CDR3, the DNA is TGTGCCAGCAGTTTCCTCCTCTGGCTGGAGAACACCGGGGAGCTGTTTTTT. Translated, it gives CASSFLLWLENTGELFF.

This clonotype was counted between two and nine times. The rearrangement links TRBV27 to TRBJ2-3; 13 nucleotides line up with TRBD2. This CDR3 has 16 residues. Germline-derived CDR1 and CDR2 are MNHEY and SMNVEV (reference sequence). The V and J ends lost 5 bases and 5 bases, in that order; junction bases with no gene match: 7. CDR3 nucleotides: TGTGCCAGCAGTCGCCCAGGACTAGCGGGAGTAGATACGCAGTATTTT. As protein: CASSRPGLAGVDTQYF.

The chain recombines TRBV29-1 with TRBJ2-7; 9 bases line up with TRBD1. Germline V lookup: CDR1 SQVTM, CDR2 ANQGSEA. V was pared by 7 bases and J by 6 bases, with 13 bases of the junction left unmatched. CDR3 length: 14 amino acids. CDR3 residues: CSATMWDRVGEQYF. The CDR3 coding sequence is TGCAGCGCTACCATGTGGGACAGGGTGGGCGAGCAGTACTTC.

The J gene is TRBJ2-7, the V gene TRBV20-1; 8 bases align to TRBD1. This CDR3 spans 13 amino acids. Germline-derived CDR1 and CDR2 are DFQATT and SNEGSKA (reference sequence). The V gene end was trimmed by 5 bases and the J gene end by 7 bases; junction bases not matched to a gene: 10. The CDR3, as DNA: TGCAGTGCTGTAGGACAGGGTGGCTGGGAGCAGTACTTC. It is translated as CSAVGQGGWEQYF.

This clonotype was counted only a few times. The chain carries TRBV3-1 and TRBJ2-2; D might be TRBD1 or TRBD2, each matching 5 bases. The ends were cut back, 4 bases at V and 0 bases at J, with 9 bases in the middle. The CDR3 spans 15 residues. The germline V gene has CDR1 LGHDT and CDR2 YNNKEL (reference sequence). The CDR3 loop is CASSPGTSNTGELFF. The CDR3, as DNA: TGTGCCAGCAGCCCCGGGACCTCGAACACCGGGGAGCTGTTTTTT.

This clonotype has a count of ten or more. The chain employs TRBV6-1 and TRBJ1-4; D unresolved. The CDR3 totals 13 residues. Trimming stripped 10 bases from V and 6 bases from J, with 15 bases between. Per germline, CDR1 MNHNS and CDR2 SASEGT. The chain's CDR3 is CATTMEADEKLFF. As DNA, the CDR3 is TGTGCCACCACAATGGAGGCCGATGAAAAACTGTTTTTT.

This clonotype was counted a few times. The chain employs TRBV4-3 and TRBJ2-3, with a possible D match to TRBD2 (5 bases). V shed 4 bases and J shed 5 bases, with 13 bases lying between them. Germline V gives CDR1 LGHNA, CDR2 YSLEER. The CDR3 covers 14 residues. The CDR3 loop is CASSRGSSGDTQYF. In DNA, the CDR3 is TGCGCCAGCAGCCGAGGGAGTTCGGGAGATACGCAGTATTTT.

With respect to this clonotype: A read error may account for a junction end that differs from germline. J is TRBJ1-2 and V is TRBV9, with 8 bases fitting TRBD1. CDR1 and CDR2 from the germline V gene are SGDLS and YYNGEE. There are 14 residues in the CDR3. Written as DNA, the CDR3 is TGTGCCAGCAGCGTAGAAGGGACAGGACTCGGGGACGCCTTC. Translated: CASSVEGTGLGDAF.

This clonotype was seen a handful of times. As DNA, the CDR3 is TGTGCCAGCAGCCGTATACTAGGGTATGGCTACACCTTC. This codes for CASSRILGYGYTF. This sequence joins TRBV7-2 and TRBJ1-2; D remains ambiguous. The ends were cut back, 5 bases at V and 5 bases at J, with 12 bases in the middle. This CDR3 is 13 amino acids long. Germline CDR1 and CDR2: SGHTA and FQGNSA. Using reference TRBV7-2 and TRBJ1-2 for the parts outside the CDR3, the full variable domain is GAGVSQSPSNKVTEKGKDVELRCDPISGHTALYWYRQSLGQGLEFLIYFQGNSAPDKSGLPSDRFSAERTGGSVSTLTIQRTQQEDSAVYLCASSRILGYGYTFGSGTRLTVV.

The V call is TRBV29-1, the J call TRBJ1-1; 7 positions match TRBD1. The V gene's germline CDR1 is SQVTM and CDR2 ANQGSEA. V was clipped by 5 bases and J by 2 bases; unmatched bases: 8. There are 14 residues in the CDR3. DNA for the CDR3: TGCAGCGTTAATGTAGGGACAGCCAACACTGAAGCTTTCTTT. It is translated as CSVNVGTANTEAFF.

There are a few counts of this clonotype. The genes are TRBV27 and TRBJ1-2, with D possibly TRBD1 on 5 matching bases. CDR1 is MNHEY, CDR2 SMNVEV, per germline (reference sequence). The CDR3 totals 13 residues. Deletions cut 8 bases from V and 6 bases from J, with 16 bases between. CDR3 in amino acids: CASRLGGRDGYTF. In DNA, the CDR3 is TGTGCCAGCCGCTTGGGGGGAAGAGATGGCTACACCTTC.

This chain connects TRBV29-1 to TRBJ2-7; D remains ambiguous. The germline V gene has CDR1 SQVTM and CDR2 ANQGSEA. The CDR3 totals 12 residues. Trimming removed 4 bases at V and 0 bases at J, with 7 bases between. CDR3 sequence reads: CSVVTPSYEQYF. The CDR3 bases are TGCAGCGTTGTTACCCCCTCCTACGAGCAGTACTTC.

V usage is TRBV5-6 and J usage is TRBJ2-3; tentatively, D is TRBD2 (6 bases). The germline gives CDR1 SGHDT, CDR2 YYEEEE. Trimming cost V 2 bases and J 0 bases, with 10 bases left between them. The CDR3 has 15 amino acids. The CDR3 sequence is CASSLPGLSTDTQYF. DNA for the CDR3: TGTGCCAGCAGCTTACCGGGACTTAGCACAGATACGCAGTATTTT.

Comments on this clonotype: The junction departs from the called germline gene at one end, perhaps through a read error. The V call is TRBV3-1, the J call TRBJ2-2; D unclear. CDR1 LGHDT and CDR2 YNNKEL come from the germline V gene (reference sequence). This CDR3 contains 14 residues. CDR3 nucleotide sequence: TGTGCCAGCAGACAAGAGCTTGTAGGAGGGGAGCTGTTTTTT. It specifies CASRQELVGGELFF.

This clonotype occurred a few times. CDR3 coding DNA: TGTGCCAGTAGTATAGGGCCGGGCAGGGATCGTCGAGCTTTCTTT. Translated, it gives CASSIGPGRDRRAFF. The chain recombines TRBV19 with TRBJ1-1, with a possible D match to TRBD1 (5 bases). The CDR3 length is 15 residues. Trimming cost V 1 base and J 10 bases, with 19 bases left between them. Germline CDR1 is LNHDA and CDR2 is SQIVND (reference sequence).